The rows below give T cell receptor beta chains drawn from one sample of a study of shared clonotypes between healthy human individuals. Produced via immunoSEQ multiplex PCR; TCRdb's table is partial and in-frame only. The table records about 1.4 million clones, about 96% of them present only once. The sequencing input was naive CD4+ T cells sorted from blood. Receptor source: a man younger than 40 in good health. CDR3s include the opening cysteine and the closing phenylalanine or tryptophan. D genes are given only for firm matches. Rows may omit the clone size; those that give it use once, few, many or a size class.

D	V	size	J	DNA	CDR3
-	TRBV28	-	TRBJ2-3	TGTGCCAGCAGTTTATTTACCCAGGTTGTGAATACGCAGTATTTT	CASSLFTQVVNTQYF
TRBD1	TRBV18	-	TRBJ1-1	TGTGCCAGCTCACCACTGGGACAGGGGGCGCAGGGCACTGAAGCTTTCTTT	CASSPLGQGAQGTEAFF
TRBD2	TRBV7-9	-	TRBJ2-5	TGTGCCAGCAGTATCGGCCGAAGCGGGAGGGTCCAAGAGACCCAGTACTTC	CASSIGRSGRVQETQYF
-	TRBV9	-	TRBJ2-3	TGTGCCAGCAGCGTAGACGTGGGCGCGGATACGCAGTATTTT	CASSVDVGADTQYF
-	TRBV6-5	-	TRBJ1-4	TGTGCCAGCAGCACCTCAGGGGCCAGTAATGAAAAACTGTTTTTT	CASSTSGASNEKLFF
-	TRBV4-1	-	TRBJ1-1	TGCGCCAGCAGCCCAACGGGTCCGGAGGCTTCTGGCACTGAAGCTTTCTTT	CASSPTGPEASGTEAFF
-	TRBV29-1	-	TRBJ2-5	TGCAGCGTCATAGCGAGTTCCGACGAGACCCAGTACTTC	CSVIASSDETQYF
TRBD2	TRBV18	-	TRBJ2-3	TGTGCCAGCTCACCTCTAGCGGGAGAAGGCACAGATACGCAGTATTTT	CASSPLAGEGTDTQYF
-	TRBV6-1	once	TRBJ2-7	TGTGCCAGCAGTGCCGGAACGACAGGAGACTACGAGCAGTACTTC	CASSAGTTGDYEQYF
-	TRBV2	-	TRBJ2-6	TGTGCCAGAGGAACCTCCGGGGGAAACTCTGGGGCCAACGTCCTGACTTTC	CARGTSGGNSGANVLTF
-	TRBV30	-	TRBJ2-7	TGTGCCTGGAGTGTAGGCCCCTACGAGCAGTACTTC	CAWSVGPYEQYF
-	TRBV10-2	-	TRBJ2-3	TGCGCCAGCATGAAGCGGAGCCTTAGCATGGATACGCAGTATTTT	CASMKRSLSMDTQYF
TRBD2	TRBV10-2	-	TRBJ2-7	TGCGCCAGCTCCCCGGGGCTAGCGGGAATCGAGCAGTACTTC	CASSPGLAGIEQYF
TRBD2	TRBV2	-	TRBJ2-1	TGTGCCAGCAGTCTGGCTAGCGGACACAATGAGCAGTTCTTC	CASSLASGHNEQFF
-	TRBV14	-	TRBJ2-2	TGTGCCAGCAGGAAGGACACCGGGGAGCTGTTTTTT	CASRKDTGELFF
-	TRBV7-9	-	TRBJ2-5	TGTGCCAGCAGCTTAGGCCTGGGGAAGACCCAGTACTTC	CASSLGLGKTQYF
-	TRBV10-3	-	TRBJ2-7	TGTGCCGCCGGGGCGGACCTAGGGGGGCACGAGCAGTACTTC	CAAGADLGGHEQYF
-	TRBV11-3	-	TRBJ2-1	TGTGCCAGCAGCTTCCAAGGGGCCACCTACAATGAGCAGTTCTTC	CASSFQGATYNEQFF
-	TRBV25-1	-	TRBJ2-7	TGTGCCAGCAGTGACCCCTCCCGGGACTCCTACGAGCAGTACTTC	CASSDPSRDSYEQYF
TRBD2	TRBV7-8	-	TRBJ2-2	TGTGCCAGCAGCACTAGCGGGAAACACACCGGGGAGCTGTTTTTT	CASSTSGKHTGELFF
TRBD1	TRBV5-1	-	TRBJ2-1	TGCGCCAGCAGCTTGGGGACAGGGGGTAGGTTTGGCAATGAGCAGTTCTTC	CASSLGTGGRFGNEQFF
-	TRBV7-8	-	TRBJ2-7	TGTGCCAGCAGCTTAGGGGTCGTAAGCTCCTACGAGCAGTACTTC	CASSLGVVSSYEQYF
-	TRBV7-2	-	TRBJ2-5	TGTGCCAGCAACTTACCGGGGCGGCAAGAGACCCAGTACTTC	CASNLPGRQETQYF
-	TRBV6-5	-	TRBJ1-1	TGTGCCAGCGGATGGGACTCCAAGAGGGACACTGAAGCTTTCTTT	CASGWDSKRDTEAFF
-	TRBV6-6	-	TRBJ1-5	TGTGCCAGCAACCCACAGCTCAATCAGCCCCAGCATTTT	CASNPQLNQPQHF
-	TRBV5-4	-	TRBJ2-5	TGTGCCAGCAGCTTCACACTTCAAGAGACCCAGTACTTC	CASSFTLQETQYF
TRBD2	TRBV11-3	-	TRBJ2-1	TGTGCCAGCAGCTTAGATCGACTAGCGGGAAATAAGTTCTTC	CASSLDRLAGNKFF
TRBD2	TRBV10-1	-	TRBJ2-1	TGCGCCAGCAGTGGCGGGAGCCCCCTCTTACAGTTCTTC	CASSGGSPLLQFF
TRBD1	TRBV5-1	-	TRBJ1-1	TGCGCCAGTATACAGGGGGCCGAACCGAACACTGAAGCTTTCTTT	CASIQGAEPNTEAFF
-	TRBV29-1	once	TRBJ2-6	TGCAGCGTTGAGCTCGGGTCTGGGGCCAACGTCCTGACTTTC	CSVELGSGANVLTF
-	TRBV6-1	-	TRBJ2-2	TGTGCCAGCAGTGTTTTTGTGTCTTCGGGATCCCACACCGGGGAGCTGTTTTTT	CASSVFVSSGSHTGELFF
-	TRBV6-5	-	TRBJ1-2	TGTGCCAGCAGAGCCGGCCTGTCAACTAACTATGGCTACACCTTC	CASRAGLSTNYGYTF
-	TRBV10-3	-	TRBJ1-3	TGTGCCATCTCCTGGGGGGCAGGAGAAGGAGAGAGCTCTGGAAACACCATATATTTT	CAISWGAGEGESSGNTIYF
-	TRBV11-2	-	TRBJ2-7	TGTGCCAGCCGCAAAATTCACTCCCCCTACGAGCAGTACTTC	CASRKIHSPYEQYF
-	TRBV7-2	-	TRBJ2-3	TGTGCCAGCAGCTTAGAAACTAGCACAGATACGCAGTATTTT	CASSLETSTDTQYF
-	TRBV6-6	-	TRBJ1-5	TGTGCCAGCAGTTTCACAGGTAATCAGCCCCAGCATTTT	CASSFTGNQPQHF
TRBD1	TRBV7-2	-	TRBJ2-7	TGTGCCAGCAGCTTAGCCCCCGGTGGGGGACAGGGCCGTGGGTGGTACGAGCAGTACTTC	CASSLAPGGGQGRGWYEQYF
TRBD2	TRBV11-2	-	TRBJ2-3	TGTGCCAGCAGCTTTCGACTAGCGGGAGGTAGAGGGAGAACAGATACGCAGTATTTT	CASSFRLAGGRGRTDTQYF
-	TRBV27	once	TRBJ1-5	TGTGCCAGCAGTTATTATAGCAATCAGCCCCAGCATTTT	CASSYYSNQPQHF
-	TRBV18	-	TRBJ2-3	TGTGCCAGCTCACCACCTCTCCTAGCCTTTAGCACAGATACGCAGTATTTT	CASSPPLLAFSTDTQYF
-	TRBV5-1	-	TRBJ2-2	TGCGCCAGCAGGCACCGGGAACAAAACACCGGGGAGCTGTTTTTT	CASRHREQNTGELFF
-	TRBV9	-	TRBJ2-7	TGTGCCAGCAGCGTAGCACAGGGAGGTTACGAGCAGTACTTC	CASSVAQGGYEQYF